The 10 T cell receptor beta chains given below trace back to one sample, sequenced in a study of CD4 T cells in relation to SARS-CoV-2 and coronaviruses (dated by TCRdb to about 2021). The library was generated by the immunoSEQ multiplex PCR assay. TCRdb limited this immuneACCESS table to in-frame rearrangements with V and J called. A share of clones is missing; checked studies link under half to unresolved V genes, and the rest is unexplained. The sample contains about 31,000 clones, about 70% of them found a single time. The ten largest make up 3.4% of the sample. These TCRs' antigens remain unknown. Source material: memory CD4+ T cells from PBMCs, cultured in vitro. The cell subset or site label, read with the paper, signifies: memory (non-naive) CD4+ T cells. Source of these receptors: an adult with COVID-19.

This clone was observed a few times. V and J are TRBV3-1 (or the pseudogene TRBV3-2) and TRBJ1-1; D might be TRBD1 (5 bases). This CDR3 contains 13 residues. Per germline, CDR1 LGHDT and CDR2 YNNKEL (reference sequence). Trimming left V 3 bases short and J 6 bases short, with 11 bases between. The CDR3 DNA follows: TGTGCCAGCAGCCATAGTCGGGGGGCTGAAGCTTTCTTT. This encodes CASSHSRGAEAFF.

J is TRBJ2-1 and V is TRBV6-2 or TRBV6-3, with 10 bases that match TRBD2. This CDR3 contains 16 residues. Trimming at V came to 5 bases and at J to 7 bases, leaving 11 bases not matched to a gene. Germline assignment: CDR1 MNHEY and CDR2 SVGEGT. The CDR3 DNA follows: TGTGCCAGCAGTATCGGACGAGCGGGAGGGTATAATGAGCAGTTCTTC. The encoded protein is CASSIGRAGGYNEQFF.

The gene calls are TRBV19 and TRBJ2-7, with 7 positions matching TRBD1. Germline CDR1 is LNHDA and CDR2 is SQIVND (reference sequence). This CDR3 is 13 amino acids long. The V and J ends lost 4 bases and 6 bases, in that order; junction bases with no gene match: 6. CDR3 protein: CASSNQRDSEQYF. For the CDR3, the DNA is TGTGCCAGTAGTAATCAGAGGGACAGCGAGCAGTACTTC. Complete variable domain (other parts from reference TRBV19 and TRBJ2-7): DGGITQSPKYLFRKEGQNVTLSCEQNLNHDAMYWYRQDPGQGLRLIYYSQIVNDFQKGDIAEGYSVSREKKESFPLTVTSAQKNPTAFYLCASSNQRDSEQYFGPGTRLTVT.

The V call is TRBV18, the J call TRBJ2-3, with TRBD2 matching 8 bases. Per germline, CDR1 KGHSH and CDR2 LQKENI. The length of the CDR3 is 15 residues. Trimming took 3 bases from V and 4 from J; bases not matched to a gene: 6. This CDR3 reads CASSPAGAGADTQYF. CDR3 nucleotide sequence: TGTGCCAGCTCACCGGCGGGAGCGGGGGCAGATACGCAGTATTTT.

The genes are TRBV7-2 and TRBJ1-4; D is undetermined. The V end was cut by 2 bases, the J end by 13 bases, with 14 bases between. Germline CDR1 SGHTA, CDR2 FQGNSA. CDR3 length: 13 amino acids. The CDR3 coding sequence is TGTGCCAGCAGCTTACTGGGAGTTAGTTTACTGTTTTTT. Translated: CASSLLGVSLLFF.

This sequence joins TRBV5-4 and TRBJ1-3; no clear D gene. The CDR3 length is 15 residues. Germline V gives CDR1 SGHNT, CDR2 YYREEE (reference sequence). V lost 4 bases and J lost 0, with 11 bases in between. The CDR3, as DNA: TGTGCCAGCAGCGTGGGTAGATTCTCTGGAAACACCATATATTTT. Translation gives CASSVGRFSGNTIYF.

In this sample, this clone turned up a few times. The chain carries TRBV9 and TRBJ2-2, with 7 bases lining up with TRBD1. This CDR3 is built from 15 residues. Trimming cost V 3 bases and J 5 bases; bases outside gene matches: 7. Germline-derived CDR1 and CDR2 are SGDLS and YYNGEE. The DNA of the CDR3 is TGTGCCAGCAGCGGACGACAGGGCGGTACCGGGGAGCTGTTTTTT. This translates into CASSGRQGGTGELFF.

This chain connects TRBV7-2 to TRBJ2-1; tentatively, D is TRBD1 (6 bases). This CDR3 spans 15 amino acids. V lost 2 bases, J lost 6 bases, and 14 bases lay in between. Per the germline V gene, CDR1 is SGHTA and CDR2 is FQGNSA. The CDR3 protein is CASSLSGLGGNEQFF. The CDR3 DNA reads as TGTGCCAGCAGCTTATCCGGGTTAGGGGGCAATGAGCAGTTCTTC.

The J gene is TRBJ2-1, the V gene TRBV6-1; the D gene is possibly TRBD2 (6 bases). The length of the CDR3 is 14 residues. V was shortened by 6 bases and J by 9 bases, with 18 bases between the two germline ends. Germline loops: CDR1 MNHNS, CDR2 SASEGT. Here the CDR3 reads CASSQLGRDSEQFF. CDR3 bases: TGTGCCAGCAGCCAACTTGGGCGGGATAGTGAGCAGTTCTTC.

This clone was detected a few times. This chain joins TRBV7-9 and TRBJ2-3; TRBD2 agrees at 9 bases. The CDR3 contains 18 residues. V was pared by 6 bases and J by 0 bases, with 13 bases of the junction left unmatched. Germline values: CDR1 SEHNR, CDR2 FQNEAQ (reference sequence). This CDR3 is CASRPRLAGRKSTDTQYF. CDR3 nucleotide sequence: TGTGCCAGCAGGCCGCGGCTAGCGGGACGGAAGAGCACAGATACGCAGTATTTT.